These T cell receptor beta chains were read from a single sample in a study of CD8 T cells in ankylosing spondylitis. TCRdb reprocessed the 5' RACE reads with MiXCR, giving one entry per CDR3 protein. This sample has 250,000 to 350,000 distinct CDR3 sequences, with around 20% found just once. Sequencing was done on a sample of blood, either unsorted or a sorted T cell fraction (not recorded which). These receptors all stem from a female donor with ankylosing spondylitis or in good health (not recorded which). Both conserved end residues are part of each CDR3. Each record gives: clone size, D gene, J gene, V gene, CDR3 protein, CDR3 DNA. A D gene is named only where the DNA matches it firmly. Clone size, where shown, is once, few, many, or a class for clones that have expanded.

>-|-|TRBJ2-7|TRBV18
CASSPLGVGSYEQYF
TGTGCCAGCTCCCCACTGGGGGTCGGGTCCTACGAGCAGTACTTC
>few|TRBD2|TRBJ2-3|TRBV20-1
CSVTSGKDTQYF
TGCAGTGTAACTAGCGGGAAAGATACGCAGTATTTT
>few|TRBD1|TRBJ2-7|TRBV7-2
CASSLVGQPAYEQYF
TGTGCCAGCAGCTTAGTGGGACAGCCAGCCTACGAGCAGTACTTC
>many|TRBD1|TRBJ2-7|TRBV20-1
CSATGTGVGLYEQYF
TGCAGTGCTACCGGGACAGGGGTCGGGCTTTACGAGCAGTACTTC
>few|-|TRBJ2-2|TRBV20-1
CSAQAPFSTGELFF
TGCAGTGCTCAGGCCCCATTTTCCACCGGGGAGCTGTTTTTT
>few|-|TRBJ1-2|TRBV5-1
CASYVDSSNYGYTF
TGCGCCAGCTACGTGGACAGTTCGAACTATGGCTACACCTTC
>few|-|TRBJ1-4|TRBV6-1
CASSPTGSNEKLFF
TGTGCCAGCAGTCCGACAGGCAGTAATGAAAAACTGTTTTTT
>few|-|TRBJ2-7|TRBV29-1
CSVQGGDSYEQYF
TGCAGCGTCCAAGGGGGGGACTCCTACGAGCAGTACTTC
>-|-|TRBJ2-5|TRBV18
CASSPPSVKETQYF
TGTGCCAGCTCACCACCCTCAGTGAAAGAGACCCAGTACTTC
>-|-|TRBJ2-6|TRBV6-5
CASSFGFPSGANVLTF
TGTGCCAGCAGTTTCGGGTTCCCCTCTGGGGCCAACGTCCTGACTTTC
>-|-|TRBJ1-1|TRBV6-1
CASRHPRGGANTEAFF
TGTGCCAGCAGACACCCCAGAGGAGGGGCGAACACTGAAGCTTTCTTT
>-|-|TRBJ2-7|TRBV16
CASSQVQVNHEQYF
TGTGCCAGCAGCCAAGTACAGGTTAACCACGAGCAGTACTTC